The 5 T cell receptor beta chains presented below share a single source sample, sequenced in a study of shared clonotypes between healthy human individuals. Clones were read by immunoSEQ multiplex PCR, and TCRdb kept only the in-frame ones, dropping some. The sample lists about 490,000 clones; around 80% were seen once. Sequencing was carried out using PBMCs. These receptors originate from a woman aged 35 to 49 in good health. Some clones in this sample may be carry-over from other donors' samples.

V and J are TRBV9 and TRBJ2-1, with 10 bases matching TRBD2. Looked up from germline, CDR1 is SGDLS and CDR2 is YYNGEE. Unmatched junction bases numbered 4, after V lost 0 bases and J lost 4 bases. The CDR3 extends over 16 amino acids. CDR3 in amino acids: CASSVALAGVYNEQFF. CDR3 DNA sequence: TGTGCCAGCAGCGTAGCCCTAGCGGGAGTGTACAATGAGCAGTTCTTC. The full variable domain, rest sourced from reference TRBV9 and TRBJ2-1, is DSGVTQTPKHLITATGQRVTLRCSPRSGDLSVYWYQQSLDQGLQFLIQYYNGEERAKGNILERFSAQQFPDLHSELNLSSLELGDSALYFCASSVALAGVYNEQFFGPGTRLTVL.

This chain connects TRBV10-3 to TRBJ2-2, with 8 bases identical to TRBD1. V gave up 0 bases and J gave up 6 bases; unmatched junction bases: 3. Germline CDR1 is ENHRY and CDR2 is SYGVKD. The CDR3 consists of 15 residues. CDR3 DNA: TGTGCCATCAGTGAGTCTTCAGGGGGCTCCGGGGAGCTGTTTTTT. Translating it yields CAISESSGGSGELFF.

Regarding this clone: This CDR3 is also generated by other DNA sequences in the sample. The rearrangement joins TRBV7-9 to TRBJ1-4; 7 bases match TRBD1. Germline V gene sequence: CDR1 SEHNR, CDR2 FQNEAQ (reference sequence). The V segment lost 5 bases and the J segment 5 bases; nucleotides outside the gene matches: 5. The CDR3 sequence is 14 residues long. CDR3 sequence reads: CASSPGQLNEKLFF. The DNA for the CDR3 is TGTGCCAGCAGCCCGGGACAGCTCAATGAAAAACTGTTTTTT.

The gene calls are TRBV5-1 and TRBJ2-3, with no clear D. Germline V gives CDR1 SGHRS, CDR2 YFSETQ. Trimming shortened V by 0 bases and J by 6 bases, and 8 bases separated the two germline ends. The CDR3 runs 13 residues. The CDR3 spells CASSLEGDDTQYF. CDR3 nucleotides: TGCGCCAGCAGCTTGGAGGGCGACGATACGCAGTATTTT.

The CDR3 coding sequence is TGTGCCAGTAGTCCCCTAGCGGGAGGTCCCTCCAATGAGCAGTTCTTC. Its translation is CASSPLAGGPSNEQFF. The rearrangement joins TRBV19 to TRBJ2-1, with 11 nucleotides matching TRBD2. The V segment lost 5 bases and the J segment 6 bases; nucleotides outside the gene matches: 9. The CDR3 runs 16 residues. Germline CDR1 reads LNHDA; CDR2 reads SQIVND (reference sequence).